The 5 T cell receptor beta chains below were found in one sample sequenced in a study of human T cells and chemical hapten exposure. TCRdb used MiXCR to reprocess the RACE reads, holding one entry per CDR3 protein. In the table there are approximately 41,000 distinct CDR3 sequences, under 4.5% of which are singletons. The time point is: patch test 1, 2 weeks after DPC sensitization. As for treatment: therapeutic diphenylcyclopropenone sensitization with weekly scalp DPC. Someone pulled total RNA out of unfractionated whole blood. The starting material was whole blood, obtained in connection with sensitization to the hapten diphenylcyclopropenone (DPC). The receptors were gathered from a man aged 45-65 years with alopecia areata. Some clones in this sample may be carry-over from other donors' samples.

This clonotype was detected ten times or more. The V gene is TRBV29-1, the J gene TRBJ2-2; no firm D call. The CDR3 runs to 15 residues. V gave up 4 bases and J gave up 4 bases, with 16 bases separating them. The germline V gene encodes CDR1 SQVTM and CDR2 ANQGSEA. CDR3 loop: CSVGGPSVPTGELFF. CDR3 nucleotides: TGCAGCGTTGGCGGCCCCTCGGTTCCCACCGGGGAGCTGTTTTTT.

This clonotype was detected many times. The V and J genes are TRBV3-1 and TRBJ2-3; 12 bases map to TRBD2. The CDR3 totals 17 residues. Germline CDR1 is LGHDT and CDR2 is YNNKEL (reference sequence). The junction had 5 bases not matched to a gene; V was cut back by 0 bases and J by 4 bases. CDR3 amino acids: CASSQDPSGRAADTQYF. The CDR3 coding sequence is TGTGCCAGCAGCCAAGATCCTAGCGGGAGGGCCGCAGATACGCAGTATTTT.

This clonotype was seen ten or more times. The genes are TRBV9 and TRBJ2-3; 7 bases match TRBD1. CDR3 length equals 14 residues. Per germline, CDR1 SGDLS and CDR2 YYNGEE. The V and J ends lost 2 bases and 0 bases, in that order; junction bases with no gene match: 0. The CDR3 region is CASSVTGSTDTQYF. The DNA for the CDR3 is TGTGCCAGCAGCGTGACAGGGAGCACAGATACGCAGTATTTT.

Many counts were recorded for this clonotype. The V gene is TRBV29-1, the J gene TRBJ2-5, with TRBD1 matching 7 bases. The CDR3 runs 14 residues. The V and J ends lost 3 bases and 1 base, in that order; junction bases with no gene match: 5. Germline V gene data show CDR1 as SQVTM and CDR2 as ANQGSEA. The CDR3: CSVDMGQLQETQYF. CDR3 nucleotide sequence: TGCAGCGTTGATATGGGACAGCTCCAAGAGACCCAGTACTTC.

This clonotype was counted only a few times. The gene calls are TRBV6-6 and TRBJ1-2; 7 nucleotides match TRBD1. Germline CDR1 and CDR2: MNHNY and SVGAGI (reference sequence). With V trimmed by 4 bases and J by 4 bases, 12 bases remained unmatched. The CDR3 loop spans 16 amino acids. DNA of the CDR3: TGTGCCAGCAGTTCCGTCACAGGGGTCTTGGCCTATGGCTACACCTTC. Residues: CASSSVTGVLAYGYTF.